This T cell receptor beta chain was found in a study of a mutant IDH1 vaccine in newly diagnosed glioma. As to time point: week 47, end of study. All doses held 300 ug of mutant IDH1 20-mer peptide, with topical imiquimod. Notes on this clone: Antigen unknown.

Sequenced by immunoSEQ multiplex PCR; TCRdb stores in-frame clones only, minus some. The repertoire includes tens of thousands of clones, around 75% of them detected once, and more than 7% sits in the top ten. Germline-derived CDR1 and CDR2 are MRHNA and SNTAGT. V lost 4 bases, J lost 4 bases, and 5 bases stayed unmatched. The CDR3 contains 15 residues. The sample in question was PBMCs, obtained from a glioma patient whose treatment included an IDH1 peptide vaccine. This TCR was sampled from a man aged 35-49 years with glioma. This chain uses TRBV6-4 with TRBJ2-1; TRBD2 aligns across 9 bases. The DNA for the CDR3 is TGTGCCAGCAGTGCCCTAGCGGGACTATACAATGAGCAGTTCTTC. This sequence encodes CASSALAGLYNEQFF.